The clone carrying this TCR beta chain was seen repeatedly, ten times or more. This sample is part of a study of CD8 T cells in ankylosing spondylitis. Generation of TCR beta libraries employed quantitative 5'-RACE incorporating molecular barcodes. Each CDR3 protein gets one entry after TCRdb re-called the 5' RACE reads with MiXCR. The table lists around 130,000 distinct CDR3 sequences, roughly an eighth of them singletons. Sequenced: blood, either unsorted or a sorted T cell fraction (not recorded which). The receptor comes from a female donor with ankylosing spondylitis or in good health (not recorded which).

CDR3 in DNA: TGTGCCACTGCCAGGGGACAGGCTTCCTACGAGCAGTACTTC. Translation: CATARGQASYEQYF. V gene TRBV10-3 combines with J gene TRBJ2-7; 8 nucleotides align to TRBD1. The CDR3 sequence is 14 residues long. After removal of 10 bases from V and 1 base from J, the junction contained 9 bases not matched to a gene. Germline V CDR1 and CDR2: ENHRY, SYGVKD.